This T cell receptor (beta chain) originates from a study of human T cells and chemical hapten exposure. The CDR3 is 18 amino acids. The V gene lost 4 bases and the J gene lost 1 base, with 19 bases spanning the gap. Germline CDR1 and CDR2: MNHNY and SVGAGI (reference sequence). In TCRdb, the RACE reads were re-called with MiXCR into one record per CDR3 protein. This table holds approximately 370,000 distinct CDR3 sequences, roughly 6% found once. A few counts support this clonotype. The sample's time point: pre-sensitization, week 0. The treatment was: therapeutic diphenylcyclopropenone sensitization with weekly scalp DPC.

The source material was whole blood, sampled in connection with sensitization to the hapten diphenylcyclopropenone (DPC). The chain uses TRBV6-6 and TRBJ2-2; tentatively, D is TRBD2 (7 bases). The TCR sequence derives from a woman between 18 and 30 years old with alopecia areata. Some clones in this sample may be carry-over from other donors' samples. The CDR3 reads CASSSLIPGGWNTGELFF. Written as DNA, the CDR3 is TGTGCCAGCAGTTCTCTAATCCCGGGGGGCTGGAACACCGGGGAGCTGTTTTTT.